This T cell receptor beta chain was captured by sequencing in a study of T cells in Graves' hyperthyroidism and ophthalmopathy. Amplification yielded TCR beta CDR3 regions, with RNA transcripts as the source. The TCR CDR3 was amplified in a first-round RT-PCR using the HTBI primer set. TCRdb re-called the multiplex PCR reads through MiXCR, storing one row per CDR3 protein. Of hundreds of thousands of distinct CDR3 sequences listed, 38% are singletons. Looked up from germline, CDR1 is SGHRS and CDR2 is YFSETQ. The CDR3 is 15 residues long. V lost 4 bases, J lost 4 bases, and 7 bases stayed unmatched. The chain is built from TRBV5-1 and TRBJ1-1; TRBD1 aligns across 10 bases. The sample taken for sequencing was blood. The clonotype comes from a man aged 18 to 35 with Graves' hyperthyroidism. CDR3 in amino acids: CASSMWTGGGTEAFF. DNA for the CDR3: TGCGCCAGCAGCATGTGGACAGGGGGAGGCACTGAAGCTTTCTTT. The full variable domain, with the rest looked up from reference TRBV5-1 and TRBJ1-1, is KAGVTQTPRYLIKTRGQQVTLSCSPISGHRSVSWYQQTPGQGLQFLFEYFSETQRNKGNFPGRFSGRQFSNSRSEMNVSTLELGDSALYLCASSMWTGGGTEAFFGQGTRLTVV.